The TCR beta chain under discussion was sequenced for a study of blood T cell repertoires in COVID-19. CDR3 length: 13 residues. Trimming took off 3 bases at V and 2 bases at J, with 7 bases between the two ends. Looked up from germline, CDR1 is SGDLS and CDR2 is YYNGEE. TCRdb keeps only in-frame clones here, not all; method: immunoSEQ multiplex PCR. The profile shows some 190,000 clones, roughly 90% of them singletons. The receptor comes from a woman in her forties who had recovered from COVID-19. The sequencing sample was made of peripheral blood. The V and J genes are TRBV9 and TRBJ2-3; D not resolved. CDR3 bases: TGTGCCAGCAGCGCCCATTTCACAGATACGCAGTATTTT. The encoded protein is CASSAHFTDTQYF.